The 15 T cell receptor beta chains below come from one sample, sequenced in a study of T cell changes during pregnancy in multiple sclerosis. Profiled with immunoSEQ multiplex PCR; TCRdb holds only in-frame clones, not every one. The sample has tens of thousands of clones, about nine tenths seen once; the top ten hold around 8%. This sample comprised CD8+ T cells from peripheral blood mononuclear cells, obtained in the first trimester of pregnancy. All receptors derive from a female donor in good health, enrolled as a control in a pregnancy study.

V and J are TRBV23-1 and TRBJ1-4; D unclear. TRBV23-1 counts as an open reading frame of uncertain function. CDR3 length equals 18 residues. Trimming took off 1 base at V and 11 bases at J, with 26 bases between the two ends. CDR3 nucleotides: TGCGCCAGCAGTCAATGTATGAGGGAGAAGAGGACTCCGAGGAAACTGTTTTTT. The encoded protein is CASSQCMREKRTPRKLFF.

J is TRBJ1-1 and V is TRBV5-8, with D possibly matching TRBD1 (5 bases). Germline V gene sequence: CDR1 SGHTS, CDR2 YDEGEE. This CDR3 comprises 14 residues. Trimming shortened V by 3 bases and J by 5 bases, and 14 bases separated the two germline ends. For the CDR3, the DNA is TGTGCCAGCAGCTCTGGACATCTTTGGACTGAAGCTTTCTTT. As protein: CASSSGHLWTEAFF.

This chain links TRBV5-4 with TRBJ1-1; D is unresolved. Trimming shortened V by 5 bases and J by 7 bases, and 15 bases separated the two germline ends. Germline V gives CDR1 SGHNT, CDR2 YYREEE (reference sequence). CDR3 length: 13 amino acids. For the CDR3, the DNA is TGTGCCAGCAGGACCCCGGGGTTACTTGAAGCTTTCTTT. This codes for CASRTPGLLEAFF.

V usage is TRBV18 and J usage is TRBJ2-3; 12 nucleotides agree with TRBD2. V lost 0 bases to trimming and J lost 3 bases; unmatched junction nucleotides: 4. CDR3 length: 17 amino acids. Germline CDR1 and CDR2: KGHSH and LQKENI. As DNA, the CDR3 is TGTGCCAGCTCACCACCGACTAGCGGGGGTCGGACAGATACGCAGTATTTT. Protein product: CASSPPTSGGRTDTQYF.

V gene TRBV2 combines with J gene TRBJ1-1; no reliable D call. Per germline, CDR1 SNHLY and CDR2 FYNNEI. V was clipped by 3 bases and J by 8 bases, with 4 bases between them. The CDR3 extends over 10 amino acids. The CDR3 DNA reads TGTGCCAGCAGTGATCTAGAAGCTTTCTTT. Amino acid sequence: CASSDLEAFF.

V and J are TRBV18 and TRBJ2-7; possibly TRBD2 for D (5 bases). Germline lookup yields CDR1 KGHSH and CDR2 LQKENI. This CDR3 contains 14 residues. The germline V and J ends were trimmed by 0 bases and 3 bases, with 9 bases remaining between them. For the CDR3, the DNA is TGTGCCAGCTCACCACCTAAGCGGCACTACGAGCAGTACTTC. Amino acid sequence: CASSPPKRHYEQYF.

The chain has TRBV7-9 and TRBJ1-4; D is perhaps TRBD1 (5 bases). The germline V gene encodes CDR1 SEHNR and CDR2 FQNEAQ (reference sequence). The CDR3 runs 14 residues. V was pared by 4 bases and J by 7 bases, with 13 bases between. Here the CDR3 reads CASSSTGGSEKLFF. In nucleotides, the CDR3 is TGTGCCAGCAGCTCTACGGGGGGTAGTGAAAAACTGTTTTTT.

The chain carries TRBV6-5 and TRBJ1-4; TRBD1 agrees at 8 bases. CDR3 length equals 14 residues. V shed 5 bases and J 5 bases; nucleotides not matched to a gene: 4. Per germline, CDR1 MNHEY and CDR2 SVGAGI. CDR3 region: CASSGDRRNEKLFF. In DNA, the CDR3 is TGTGCCAGCAGTGGGGACAGGAGGAATGAAAAACTGTTTTTT.

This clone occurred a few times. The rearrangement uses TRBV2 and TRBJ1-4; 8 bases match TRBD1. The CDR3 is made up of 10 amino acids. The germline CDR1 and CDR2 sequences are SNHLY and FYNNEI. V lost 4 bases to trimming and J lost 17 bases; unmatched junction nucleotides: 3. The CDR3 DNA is TGTGCCAGCAGTGGACAGGGGTACTTTTTT. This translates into CASSGQGYFF.

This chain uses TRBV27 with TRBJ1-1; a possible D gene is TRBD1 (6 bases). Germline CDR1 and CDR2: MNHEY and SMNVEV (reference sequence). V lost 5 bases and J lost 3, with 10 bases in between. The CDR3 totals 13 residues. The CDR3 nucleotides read TGTGCCAGCAGTACAACAGGGTACACTGAAGCTTTCTTT. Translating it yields CASSTTGYTEAFF.

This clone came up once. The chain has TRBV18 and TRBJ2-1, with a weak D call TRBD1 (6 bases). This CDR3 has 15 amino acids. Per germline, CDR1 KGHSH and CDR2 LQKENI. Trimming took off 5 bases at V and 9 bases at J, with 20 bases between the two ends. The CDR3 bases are TGTGCCAGCTCAGACGCTTTAACGGGACAACCTGAGCAGTTCTTC. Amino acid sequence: CASSDALTGQPEQFF.

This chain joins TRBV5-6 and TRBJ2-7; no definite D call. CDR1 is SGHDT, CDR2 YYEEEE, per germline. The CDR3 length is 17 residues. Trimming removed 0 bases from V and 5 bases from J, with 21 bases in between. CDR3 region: CASSLDGSRKEVHEQYF. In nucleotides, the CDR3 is TGTGCCAGCAGCTTGGACGGTTCGAGGAAGGAAGTCCACGAGCAGTACTTC. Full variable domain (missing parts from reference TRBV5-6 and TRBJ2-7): DAGVTQSPTHLIKTRGQQVTLRCSPKSGHDTVSWYQQALGQGPQFIFQYYEEEERQRGNFPDRFSGHQFPNYSSELNVNALLLGDSALYLCASSLDGSRKEVHEQYFGPGTRLTVT.

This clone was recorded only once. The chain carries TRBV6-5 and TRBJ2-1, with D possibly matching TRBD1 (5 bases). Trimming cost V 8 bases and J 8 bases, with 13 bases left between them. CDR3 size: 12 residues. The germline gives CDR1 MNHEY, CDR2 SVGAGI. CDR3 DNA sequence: TGTGCCAGCTCCCACAGGCGCGATGAGCAGTTCTTC. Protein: CASSHRRDEQFF.

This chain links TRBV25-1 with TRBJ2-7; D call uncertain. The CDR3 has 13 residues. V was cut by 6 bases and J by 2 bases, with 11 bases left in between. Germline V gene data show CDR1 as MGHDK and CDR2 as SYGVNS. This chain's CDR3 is CASSLDTTYEQYF. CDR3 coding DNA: TGTGCCAGCAGCTTAGACACCACCTACGAGCAGTACTTC.

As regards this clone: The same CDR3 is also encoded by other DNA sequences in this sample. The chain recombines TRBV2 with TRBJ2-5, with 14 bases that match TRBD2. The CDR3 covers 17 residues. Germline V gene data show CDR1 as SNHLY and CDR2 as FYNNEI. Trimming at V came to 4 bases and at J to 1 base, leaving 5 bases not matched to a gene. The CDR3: CASSGGLAGVTQETQYF. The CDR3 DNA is TGTGCCAGCAGTGGGGGACTAGCGGGGGTAACCCAAGAGACCCAGTACTTC.